What follows are 26 T cell receptor beta chains derived from one specimen sequenced in a study of T-cell memory formation after mild COVID-19. TCRdb re-analysed the 5' RACE reads in MiXCR, keeping a single row per CDR3 protein. This sample has roughly 150,000 distinct CDR3 sequences, with roughly 24% found just once. The material sequenced was PBMCs or a T cell subset sorted from them (not recorded which). The receptors derive from an adult woman who had mild COVID-19 (a few samples of this study predate the infection). Cell type and time point are not known.

Regarding this clonotype: An end of the junction does not agree with germline; a read error may underlie this. The V call is TRBV7-9, the J call TRBJ2-2, with D perhaps matching TRBD2 (5 bases). This CDR3 is built from 17 residues. Germline V gene lookup returns CDR1 SEHNR and CDR2 FQNEAQ (reference sequence). The CDR3 DNA reads as TGTGCCAGCAGCCCTCCCCAAGCGGAGTCGAACACCGGGGAGCTGATTTTT. It yields the protein CASSPPQAESNTGELIF. The complete variable domain, with remaining parts taken from reference TRBV7-9 and TRBJ2-2, reads DTGVSQNPRHKITKRGQNVTFRCDPISEHNRLYWYRQTLGQGPEFLTYFQNEAQLEKSRLLSDRFSAERPKGSFSTLEIQRTEQGDSAMYLCASSPPQAESNTGELIFGEGSRLTVL.

The rearrangement joins TRBV6-5 to TRBJ2-1; the match to TRBD2 covers 8 bases. The CDR3 is made up of 16 amino acids. Germline trimming cut 5 bases from V and 8 bases from J; bases unmatched to any gene: 14. Germline CDR1 MNHEY, CDR2 SVGAGI. The CDR3: CASSPWGGGTAYEQFF. The CDR3 DNA sequence: TGTGCCAGCAGTCCGTGGGGCGGGGGGACCGCGTATGAGCAGTTCTTC.

This clonotype was seen a few times. This chain uses TRBV7-6 with TRBJ2-1; 9 positions agree with TRBD1. CDR1 and CDR2 (germline): SGHVS, FNYEAQ. V lost 4 bases, J lost 2 bases, and 12 bases stayed unmatched. The CDR3 covers 18 residues. The CDR3 is CASSSGQGPAEPYNEQFF. DNA for the CDR3: TGTGCCAGCAGCTCCGGACAGGGGCCGGCGGAACCCTACAATGAGCAGTTCTTC.

The genes are TRBV3-1 and TRBJ2-1; TRBD2 aligns across 8 bases. Germline-derived CDR1 and CDR2 are LGHDT and YNNKEL (reference sequence). Unmatched junction bases numbered 9, after V lost 4 bases and J lost 4 bases. This CDR3 is built from 16 residues. CDR3 sequence reads: CASSPDRPSGYNEQFF. CDR3 DNA sequence: TGTGCCAGCAGCCCTGACCGGCCTAGCGGGTACAATGAGCAGTTCTTC.

This clonotype occurred a few times. J is TRBJ2-1 and V is TRBV9; D assignment may be TRBD1 or TRBD2 (6 bases each). The CDR3 has 15 amino acids. With 0 bases removed from V and 8 bases from J, the gap between germline ends came to 15 bases. Germline CDR1 and CDR2: SGDLS and YYNGEE. The CDR3, as DNA: TGTGCCAGCAGCGTAGGGGGCCGTAGGGGGGATGAGCAGTTCTTC. Its translation is CASSVGGRRGDEQFF. The whole variable domain, remainder taken from reference TRBV9 and TRBJ2-1, is DSGVTQTPKHLITATGQRVTLRCSPRSGDLSVYWYQQSLDQGLQFLIQYYNGEERAKGNILERFSAQQFPDLHSELNLSSLELGDSALYFCASSVGGRRGDEQFFGPGTRLTVL.

This clonotype was detected a few times. The chain employs TRBV4-1 and TRBJ2-2, with 9 bases matching TRBD2. V was clipped by 1 base and J by 5 bases; unmatched bases: 2. Germline CDR1 is MGHRA and CDR2 is YSYEKL. This CDR3 is built from 15 residues. This CDR3 reads CASSQVAGGTGELFF. The CDR3 region has the DNA TGCGCCAGCAGCCAAGTTGCGGGGGGGACCGGGGAGCTGTTTTTT.

As to this clonotype: At one of its ends the junction is not consistent with the germline gene, which may arise from a read error. The chain employs TRBV7-8 and TRBJ2-7, with TRBD2 matching over 9 bases. Germline V CDR1 and CDR2: SGHVS, FQNEAQ. This CDR3 is 16 amino acids long. Here the CDR3 DNA reads TGTGCCAGCAGCTCACAGTGGACTAGCGTCTCCGACGAGCAGTACTTC. The encoded protein is CASSSQWTSVSDEQYF.

This clonotype was observed a handful of times. The V gene is TRBV19, the J gene TRBJ2-2; tentative D call: TRBD1 (6 bases). The CDR3 runs 16 residues. V gave up 3 bases and J gave up 5 bases, with 16 bases separating them. The germline V gene has CDR1 LNHDA and CDR2 SQIVND (reference sequence). CDR3 residues: CASSIPGQFITGELFF. The DNA of the CDR3 is TGTGCCAGTAGTATTCCAGGACAGTTCATTACCGGGGAGCTGTTTTTT.

This chain connects TRBV12-3 or TRBV12-4 to TRBJ2-7; 7 nucleotides match TRBD2. The V gene end was trimmed by 2 bases and the J gene end by 2 bases; junction bases not matched to a gene: 9. CDR3 length equals 16 residues. CDR3 amino acids: CASSLFRGRGTYEQYF. DNA for the CDR3: TGTGCCAGCAGTTTATTCCGCGGGAGAGGGACCTACGAGCAGTACTTC.

The chain combines TRBV20-1 with TRBJ2-7, with D possibly TRBD1 on 6 matching bases. The germline gives CDR1 DFQATT, CDR2 SNEGSKA (reference sequence). The CDR3 is 13 residues long. The V and J ends lost 5 bases and 2 bases respectively, with 13 bases between them. The DNA for the CDR3 is TGCAGTGCTTCGCTAGGGGGAACCTACGAGCAGTACTTC. Encoded protein: CSASLGGTYEQYF.

This clonotype was counted between two and nine times. The chain couples TRBV9 to TRBJ2-3; D gene uncertain. The V and J ends lost 0 bases and 2 bases respectively, with 10 bases between them. The germline CDR1 and CDR2 sequences are SGDLS and YYNGEE. This CDR3 region has 15 residues. The CDR3 here is CASSVGPGYTDTQYF. In nucleotides, the CDR3 is TGTGCCAGCAGCGTAGGTCCGGGCTACACAGATACGCAGTATTTT.

The chain has TRBV7-9 and TRBJ2-2, with TRBD2 matching 9 bases. The junction had 11 bases not matched to a gene; V was cut back by 5 bases and J by 4 bases. CDR3 size: 17 residues. Per the germline V gene, CDR1 is SEHNR and CDR2 is FQNEAQ (reference sequence). This chain's CDR3 is CASSPPLAGAVTGELFF. The CDR3 DNA follows: TGTGCCAGCAGCCCGCCCTTAGCGGGGGCTGTCACCGGGGAGCTGTTTTTT.

The chain carries TRBV5-1 and TRBJ1-6; the match to TRBD1 covers 7 bases. The CDR3 sequence is 14 residues long. CDR1 is SGHRS and CDR2 is YFSETQ in the germline V gene. V shed 2 bases, J shed 10 bases, and the junction held 6 bases outside the gene matches. The CDR3 here is CASSFGDRDSPLHF. The CDR3 nucleotides read TGCGCCAGCAGCTTTGGAGACAGGGACTCACCCCTCCACTTT.

This clonotype was detected only a few times. The rearrangement joins TRBV4-1 to TRBJ2-7; TRBD2 matches at 13 bases. V lost 4 bases and J lost 6; bases outside the gene matches: 6. Germline CDR1 and CDR2: MGHRA and YSYEKL. CDR3 length: 15 residues. The CDR3 DNA sequence: TGCGCCAGCAGCCTACTAGCGGGGGGGACTCGCGAGCAGTACTTC. This gives the protein CASSLLAGGTREQYF.

In its sample, this clonotype was seen many times. V and J are TRBV6-6 and TRBJ2-5; 8 bases map to TRBD2. V trimming: 6 bases; J trimming: 5 bases; junction bases outside the gene matches: 11. The germline gives CDR1 MNHNY, CDR2 SVGAGI (reference sequence). The CDR3 sequence is 15 residues long. The chain's CDR3 is CASRGGRGGLETQYF. The CDR3 DNA is TGTGCCAGCAGGGGAGGACGGGGGGGCCTTGAGACCCAGTACTTC.

The chain recombines TRBV7-9 with TRBJ2-7; tentatively, D is TRBD1 (5 bases). Per germline, CDR1 SEHNR and CDR2 FQNEAQ (reference sequence). The CDR3 is made up of 16 amino acids. V was trimmed by 5 bases and J by 3 bases, leaving 20 bases between them. DNA for the CDR3: TGTGCCAGCAGCACTGATACAGGCCTGAATCGCTACGAGCAGTACTTC. Its translation: CASSTDTGLNRYEQYF.

The DNA for the CDR3 is TGTGCCAGCAGCCAATCGGGAGATACGCAGTATTTT. Its protein is CASSQSGDTQYF. The chain combines TRBV11-2 with TRBJ2-3; D is ambiguous. The CDR3 covers 12 residues. The V end lost 5 bases, the J end lost 5 bases, and 8 bases lay between the germline ends. Per germline, CDR1 SGHAT and CDR2 FQNNGV.

This chain connects TRBV7-9 to TRBJ1-2; D gene ambiguous. CDR3 length: 14 residues. V was cut by 1 base and J by 8 bases, with 14 bases left in between. Per germline, CDR1 SEHNR and CDR2 FQNEAQ (reference sequence). The CDR3 loop is CASSLGAGGGGYTF. The CDR3 bases are TGTGCCAGCAGCTTAGGGGCAGGAGGCGGCGGCTACACCTTC.

Many counts were recorded for this clonotype. This rearrangement joins TRBV19 to TRBJ2-3; 7 bases are shared with TRBD2. CDR1 and CDR2 from the germline V gene are LNHDA and SQIVND (reference sequence). The CDR3 loop spans 14 amino acids. With 6 bases clipped from V and 4 bases from J, the junction kept 7 bases outside the gene matches. The CDR3 loop is CASSLGRESDTQYF. The CDR3 nucleotides are TGTGCCAGTAGCCTCGGGCGGGAGTCAGATACGCAGTATTTT.

The CDR3 DNA reads TGTGCTAGTGGTGCCCAGGGTATCCAATCCTACGAGCAGTACTTC. Translation gives CASGAQGIQSYEQYF. This chain uses TRBV12-5 with TRBJ2-7, with D possibly TRBD1 on 5 matching bases. Germline lookup yields CDR1 LGHNT and CDR2 FRNRAP. This CDR3 comprises 15 residues. Trimming cost V 5 bases and J 1 base, with 15 bases left between them.

The rearrangement links TRBV11-2 to TRBJ2-7; TRBD1 aligns across 7 bases. The V segment lost 8 bases and the J segment 2 bases; nucleotides outside the gene matches: 9. This CDR3 has 14 amino acids. From germline, CDR1 is SGHAT and CDR2 FQNNGV. CDR3 in amino acids: CASRQTGPPYEQYF. CDR3 in DNA: TGTGCCAGCCGCCAGACAGGGCCTCCCTACGAGCAGTACTTC.

The V and J genes are TRBV29-1 and TRBJ1-1; D gene ambiguous. The CDR3 is made up of 13 amino acids. CDR1 and CDR2 from the germline V gene are SQVTM and ANQGSEA. Between the trimmed V and J ends, which lost 0 bases and 5 bases, there was a span of 10 bases. The CDR3 nucleotides are TGCAGCGTTGAAGACCCAGTAAGGACTGAAGCTTTCTTT. It translates to CSVEDPVRTEAFF.

This sequence joins TRBV5-1 and TRBJ2-7, with D possibly matching TRBD2 (7 bases). V was shortened by 5 bases and J by 2 bases, with 20 bases between the two germline ends. Per germline, CDR1 SGHRS and CDR2 YFSETQ. The CDR3 covers 16 residues. The chain's CDR3 is CASSPPGGRGTYEQYF. The DNA of the CDR3 is TGCGCCAGCAGTCCTCCCGGGGGGCGGGGAACCTACGAGCAGTACTTC.

The table lists this clonotype with a few counts. The CDR3 reads CASSLSPSAEAFF. The CDR3, as DNA: TGTGCCAGCAGCTTAAGTCCCTCAGCTGAAGCTTTCTTT. This rearrangement joins TRBV13 to TRBJ1-1; D unresolved. V was clipped by 2 bases and J by 6 bases, with 10 bases between them. CDR3 length: 13 amino acids. In germline, CDR1 is PRHDT, CDR2 FYEKMQ (reference sequence).

V usage is TRBV2 and J usage is TRBJ2-5, with D unresolved. Per the germline V gene, CDR1 is SNHLY and CDR2 is FYNNEI. The CDR3 loop spans 14 amino acids. The ends were cut back, 3 bases at V and 5 bases at J, with 13 bases in the middle. The CDR3 region is CASSESRLGETQYF. For the CDR3, the DNA is TGTGCCAGCAGTGAGAGCCGGCTCGGGGAGACCCAGTACTTC.

This clonotype was counted a few times. The chain recombines TRBV28 with TRBJ2-7; 13 positions agree with TRBD2. V lost 6 bases to trimming and J lost 2 bases; unmatched junction nucleotides: 7. CDR3 length: 16 residues. Germline V gene lookup returns CDR1 MDHEN and CDR2 SYDVKM. This chain's CDR3 is CASSTPGLAGTYEQYF. The CDR3 DNA is TGTGCCAGCAGCACTCCGGGACTAGCGGGGACCTACGAGCAGTACTTC.